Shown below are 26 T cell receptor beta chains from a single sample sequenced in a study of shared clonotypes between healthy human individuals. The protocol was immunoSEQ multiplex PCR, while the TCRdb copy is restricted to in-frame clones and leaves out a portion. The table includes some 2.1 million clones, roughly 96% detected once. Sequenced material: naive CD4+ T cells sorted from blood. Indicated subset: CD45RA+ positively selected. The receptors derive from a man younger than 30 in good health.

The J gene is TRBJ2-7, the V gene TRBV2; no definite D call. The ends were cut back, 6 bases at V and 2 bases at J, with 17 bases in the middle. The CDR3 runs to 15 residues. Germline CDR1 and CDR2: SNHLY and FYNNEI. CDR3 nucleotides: TGTGCCAGCAGCGCCATCGACGGACCCCCCTACGAGCAGTACTTC. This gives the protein CASSAIDGPPYEQYF.

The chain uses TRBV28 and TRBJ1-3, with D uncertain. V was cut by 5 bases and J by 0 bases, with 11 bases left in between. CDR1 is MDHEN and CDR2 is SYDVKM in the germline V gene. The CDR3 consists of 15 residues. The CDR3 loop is CASSRQDSSGNTIYF. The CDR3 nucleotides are TGTGCCAGCAGTCGCCAGGACTCCTCTGGAAACACCATATATTTT.

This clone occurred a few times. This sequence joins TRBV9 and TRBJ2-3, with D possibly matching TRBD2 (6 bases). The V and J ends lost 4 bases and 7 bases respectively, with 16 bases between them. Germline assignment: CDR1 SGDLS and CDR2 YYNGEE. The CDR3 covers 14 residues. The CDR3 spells CASSPTGTSNTQYF. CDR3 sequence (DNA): TGTGCCAGCAGCCCGACCGGGACTTCAAATACGCAGTATTTT. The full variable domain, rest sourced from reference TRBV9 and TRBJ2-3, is DSGVTQTPKHLITATGQRVTLRCSPRSGDLSVYWYQQSLDQGLQFLIQYYNGEERAKGNILERFSAQQFPDLHSELNLSSLELGDSALYFCASSPTGTSNTQYFGPGTRLTVL.

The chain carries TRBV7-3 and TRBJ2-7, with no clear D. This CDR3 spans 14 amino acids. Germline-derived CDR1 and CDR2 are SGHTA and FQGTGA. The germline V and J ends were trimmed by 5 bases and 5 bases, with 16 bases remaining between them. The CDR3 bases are TGTGCCAGCAGCCCCACGGGTCAGGTCAACGAGCAGTACTTC. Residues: CASSPTGQVNEQYF.

The CDR3 here is CASSLLSSPLHF. The CDR3 DNA follows: TGTGCCAGCAGCTTATTGTCCTCACCCCTCCACTTT. The V and J genes are TRBV11-2 and TRBJ1-6; D unclear. With 2 bases removed from V and 10 bases from J, the gap between germline ends came to 6 bases. The CDR3 covers 12 residues. CDR1 is SGHAT, CDR2 FQNNGV, per germline.

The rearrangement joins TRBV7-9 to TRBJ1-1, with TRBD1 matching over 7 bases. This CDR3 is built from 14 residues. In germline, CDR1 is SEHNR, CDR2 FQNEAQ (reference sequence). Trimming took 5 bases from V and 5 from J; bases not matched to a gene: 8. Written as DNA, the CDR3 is TGTGCCAGCAGCCCCCTGGGACAGATTACTGAAGCTTTCTTT. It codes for CASSPLGQITEAFF.

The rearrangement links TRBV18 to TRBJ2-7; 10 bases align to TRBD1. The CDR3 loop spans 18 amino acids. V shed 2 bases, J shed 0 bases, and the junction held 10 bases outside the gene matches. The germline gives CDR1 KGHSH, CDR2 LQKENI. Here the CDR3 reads CASSPKLGTGDYSYEQYF. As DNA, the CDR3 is TGTGCCAGCTCACCAAAGTTAGGGACAGGGGATTACTCCTACGAGCAGTACTTC. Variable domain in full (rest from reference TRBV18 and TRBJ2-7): NAGVMQNPRHLVRRRGQEARLRCSPMKGHSHVYWYRQLPEEGLKFMVYLQKENIIDESGMPKERFSAEFPKEGPSILRIQQVVRGDSAAYFCASSPKLGTGDYSYEQYFGPGTRLTVT.

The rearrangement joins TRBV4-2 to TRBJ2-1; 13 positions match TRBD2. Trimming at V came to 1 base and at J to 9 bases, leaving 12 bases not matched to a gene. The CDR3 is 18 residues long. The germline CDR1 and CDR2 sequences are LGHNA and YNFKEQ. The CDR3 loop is CASSQVFSPGLAGIEQFF. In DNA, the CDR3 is TGTGCCAGCAGCCAAGTGTTTTCTCCGGGACTAGCGGGGATTGAGCAGTTCTTC.

Here the CDR3 reads CASSFGQSNSYGYTF. Written as DNA, the CDR3 is TGTGCCAGCAGTTTCGGACAGAGCAACTCCTATGGCTACACCTTC. The rearrangement links TRBV6-6 to TRBJ1-2; TRBD1 might be the D (6 bases). Trimming took 4 bases from V and 4 from J, leaving 16 bases between them. This CDR3 region has 15 residues. CDR1 and CDR2 (germline): MNHNY, SVGAGI (reference sequence).

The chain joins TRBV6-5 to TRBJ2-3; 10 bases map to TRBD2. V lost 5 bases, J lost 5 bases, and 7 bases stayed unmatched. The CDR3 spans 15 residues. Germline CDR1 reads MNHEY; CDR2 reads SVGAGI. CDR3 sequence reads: CASSPSSGSGDTQYF. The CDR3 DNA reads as TGTGCCAGCAGTCCTTCTAGCGGGAGTGGAGATACGCAGTATTTT.

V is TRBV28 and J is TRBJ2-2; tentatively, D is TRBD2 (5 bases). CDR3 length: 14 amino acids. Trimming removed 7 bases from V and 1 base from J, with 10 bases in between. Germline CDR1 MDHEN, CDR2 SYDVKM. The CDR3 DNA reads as TGTGCCAGCACAATGGCGGGGAACACCGGGGAGCTGTTTTTT. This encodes CASTMAGNTGELFF.

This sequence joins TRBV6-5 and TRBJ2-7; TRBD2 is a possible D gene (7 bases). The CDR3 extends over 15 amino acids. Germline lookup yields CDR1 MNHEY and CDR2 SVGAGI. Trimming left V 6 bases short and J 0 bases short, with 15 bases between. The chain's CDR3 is CASRPTGTISYEQYF. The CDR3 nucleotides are TGTGCCAGCAGACCCACAGGGACTATCTCCTACGAGCAGTACTTC.

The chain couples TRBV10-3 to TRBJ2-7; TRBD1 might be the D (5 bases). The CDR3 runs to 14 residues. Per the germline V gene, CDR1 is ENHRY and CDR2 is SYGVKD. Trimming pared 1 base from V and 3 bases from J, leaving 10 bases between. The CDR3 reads CAISELTDSYEQYF. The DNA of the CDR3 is TGTGCCATCAGTGAGTTGACCGACAGCTACGAGCAGTACTTC.

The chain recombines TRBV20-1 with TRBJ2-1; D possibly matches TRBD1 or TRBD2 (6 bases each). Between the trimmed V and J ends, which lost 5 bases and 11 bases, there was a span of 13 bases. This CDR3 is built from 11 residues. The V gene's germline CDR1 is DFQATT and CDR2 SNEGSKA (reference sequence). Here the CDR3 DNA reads TGCAGTGCTTATGGGGGGCATAAGCAGTTCTTC. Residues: CSAYGGHKQFF.

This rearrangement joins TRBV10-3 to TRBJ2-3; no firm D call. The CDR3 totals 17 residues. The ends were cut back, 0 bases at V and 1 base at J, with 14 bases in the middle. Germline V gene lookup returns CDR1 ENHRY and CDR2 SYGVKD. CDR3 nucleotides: TGTGCCATCAGTGAGTCGATCCCCGGTGCGGGCACAGATACGCAGTATTTT. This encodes CAISESIPGAGTDTQYF.

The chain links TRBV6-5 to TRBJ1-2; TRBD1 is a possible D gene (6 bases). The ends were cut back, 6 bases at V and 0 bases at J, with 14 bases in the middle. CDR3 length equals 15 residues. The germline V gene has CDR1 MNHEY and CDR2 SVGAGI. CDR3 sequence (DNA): TGTGCCAGCAGACGCTACAGGGAACCTAACTATGGCTACACCTTC. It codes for CASRRYREPNYGYTF.

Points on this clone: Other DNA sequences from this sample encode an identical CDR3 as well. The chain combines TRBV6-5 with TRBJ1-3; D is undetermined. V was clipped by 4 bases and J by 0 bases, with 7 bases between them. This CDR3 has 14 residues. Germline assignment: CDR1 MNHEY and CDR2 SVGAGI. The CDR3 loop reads CASSSPRSGNTIYF. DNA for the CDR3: TGTGCCAGCAGTTCCCCGCGCTCTGGAAACACCATATATTTT.

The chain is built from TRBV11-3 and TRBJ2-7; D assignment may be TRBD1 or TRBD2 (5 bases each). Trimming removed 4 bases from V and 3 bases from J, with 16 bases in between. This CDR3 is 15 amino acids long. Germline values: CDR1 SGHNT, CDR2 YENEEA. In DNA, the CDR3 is TGTGCCAGCAGCTATGGTCCGGGACCGAGCTACGAGCAGTACTTC. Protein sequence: CASSYGPGPSYEQYF.

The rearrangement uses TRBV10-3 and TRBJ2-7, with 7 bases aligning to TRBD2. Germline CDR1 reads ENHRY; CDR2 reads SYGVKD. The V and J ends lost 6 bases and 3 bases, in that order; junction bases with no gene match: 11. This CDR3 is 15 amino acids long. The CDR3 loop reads CAISPHAGRSYEQYF. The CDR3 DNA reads TGTGCCATCAGCCCCCACGCCGGGAGGAGCTACGAGCAGTACTTC.

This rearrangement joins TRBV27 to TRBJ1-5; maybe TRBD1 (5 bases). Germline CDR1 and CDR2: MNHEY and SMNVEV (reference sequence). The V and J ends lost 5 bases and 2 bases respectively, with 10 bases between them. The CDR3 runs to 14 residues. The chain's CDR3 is CASSITGGNQPQHF. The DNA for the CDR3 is TGTGCCAGCAGTATCACGGGGGGCAATCAGCCCCAGCATTTT.

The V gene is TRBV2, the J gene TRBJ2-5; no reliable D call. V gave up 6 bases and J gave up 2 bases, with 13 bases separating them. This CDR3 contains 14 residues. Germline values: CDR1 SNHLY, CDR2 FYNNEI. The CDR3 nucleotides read TGTGCCAGCAGAGCTAGACGGAATCAAGAGACCCAGTACTTC. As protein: CASRARRNQETQYF.

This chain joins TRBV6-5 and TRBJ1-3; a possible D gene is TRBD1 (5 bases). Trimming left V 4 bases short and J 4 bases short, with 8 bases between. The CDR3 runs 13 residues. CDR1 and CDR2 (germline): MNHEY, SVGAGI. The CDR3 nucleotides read TGTGCCAGCAGTTTAGGGGCCGGAAACACCATATATTTT. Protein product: CASSLGAGNTIYF.

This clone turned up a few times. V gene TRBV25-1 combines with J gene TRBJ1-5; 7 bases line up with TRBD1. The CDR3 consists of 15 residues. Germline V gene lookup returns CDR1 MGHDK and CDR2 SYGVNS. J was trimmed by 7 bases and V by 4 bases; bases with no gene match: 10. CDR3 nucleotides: TGTGCCAGCAGTGGGATAAAGGGGGCAGGGCAGCCCCAGCATTTT. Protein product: CASSGIKGAGQPQHF.

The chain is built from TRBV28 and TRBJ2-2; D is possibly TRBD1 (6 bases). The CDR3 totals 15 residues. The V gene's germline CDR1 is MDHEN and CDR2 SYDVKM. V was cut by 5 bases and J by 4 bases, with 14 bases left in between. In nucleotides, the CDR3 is TGTGCCAGCAGTCCCCAGGGGCTTAGCACCGGGGAGCTGTTTTTT. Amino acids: CASSPQGLSTGELFF.

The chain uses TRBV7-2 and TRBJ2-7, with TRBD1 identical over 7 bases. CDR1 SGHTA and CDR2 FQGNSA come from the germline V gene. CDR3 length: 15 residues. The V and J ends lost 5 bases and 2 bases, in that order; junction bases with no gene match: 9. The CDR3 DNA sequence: TGTGCCAGCAGCGAGGACAGGTGGAAAACCTACGAGCAGTACTTC. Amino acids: CASSEDRWKTYEQYF. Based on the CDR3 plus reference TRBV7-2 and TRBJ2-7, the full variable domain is GAGVSQSPSNKVTEKGKDVELRCDPISGHTALYWYRQSLGQGLEFLIYFQGNSAPDKSGLPSDRFSAERTGGSVSTLTIQRTQQEDSAVYLCASSEDRWKTYEQYFGPGTRLTVT.

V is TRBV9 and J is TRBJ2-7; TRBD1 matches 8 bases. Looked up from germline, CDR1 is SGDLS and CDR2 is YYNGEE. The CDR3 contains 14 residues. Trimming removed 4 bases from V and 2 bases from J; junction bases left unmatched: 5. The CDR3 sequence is CASSRGQDPYEQYF. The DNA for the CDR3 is TGTGCCAGCAGCAGGGGACAGGACCCCTACGAGCAGTACTTC. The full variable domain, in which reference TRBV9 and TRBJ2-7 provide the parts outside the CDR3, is DSGVTQTPKHLITATGQRVTLRCSPRSGDLSVYWYQQSLDQGLQFLIQYYNGEERAKGNILERFSAQQFPDLHSELNLSSLELGDSALYFCASSRGQDPYEQYFGPGTRLTVT.